Listed below are T cell receptor beta chains from one sample, sequenced in a study of patients and donors after allogeneic stem cell transplantation. MiXCR was run by TCRdb on the RT-PCR reads, yielding one entry per CDR3 protein. The table lists roughly 200,000 distinct CDR3 sequences, about 38% of them singletons. The sequencing input was blood, either unsorted or a sorted T cell fraction (not recorded which). The receptor set was obtained from a human donor who was either an allogeneic HSCT recipient or a stem cell or donor lymphocyte infusion donor (not recorded which). It is not recorded whose cells these are; they may come from a transplant donor. Each CDR3 is given with its conserved first and last residue. The order of the fields is J gene, V gene, CDR3 protein.

j_gene: TRBJ1-3; v_gene: TRBV6-6; CDR3aa: CASSRRDRGSNTIYF
j_gene: TRBJ1-2; v_gene: TRBV12-3/TRBV12-4; CDR3aa: CASSFGDRRNYGYTF
j_gene: TRBJ1-5; v_gene: TRBV7-9; CDR3aa: CAGQSGAQPQHF
j_gene: TRBJ1-2; v_gene: TRBV20-1; CDR3aa: CSARQDLLYGYTF
j_gene: TRBJ2-5; v_gene: TRBV12-3/TRBV12-4; CDR3aa: CASSLVVVQQETQYF
j_gene: TRBJ1-4; v_gene: TRBV29-1; CDR3aa: CSVEGPRGNEKLFF
j_gene: TRBJ1-5; v_gene: TRBV20-1; CDR3aa: CSASPLRGRGHQPQHF
j_gene: TRBJ2-3; v_gene: TRBV5-1; CDR3aa: CASSFTVPSDTQYF
j_gene: TRBJ2-5; v_gene: TRBV5-1; CDR3aa: CASSLGLTEQETQYF
j_gene: TRBJ2-5; v_gene: TRBV29-1; CDR3aa: CSVEDGLAAGTQYF
j_gene: TRBJ1-3; v_gene: TRBV11-2; CDR3aa: CASSLAGQGDTIYF
j_gene: TRBJ1-3; v_gene: TRBV20-1; CDR3aa: CSARGTQRDTIYF
j_gene: TRBJ2-1; v_gene: TRBV5-1; CDR3aa: CASSFSRGYNEQFF
j_gene: TRBJ1-1; v_gene: TRBV7-2; CDR3aa: CASSSYRGGVTEAFF
j_gene: TRBJ2-7; v_gene: TRBV18; CDR3aa: CASSPGTSAFTYEQYF
j_gene: TRBJ2-5; v_gene: TRBV7-8; CDR3aa: CASSRNGLAETQYF
j_gene: TRBJ1-1; v_gene: TRBV12-3/TRBV12-4; CDR3aa: CASSFFPGGTEAFF
j_gene: TRBJ1-2; v_gene: TRBV4-3; CDR3aa: CASSQQGLGYGYTF
j_gene: TRBJ2-1; v_gene: TRBV7-2; CDR3aa: CASSLLVLSYNEQFF
j_gene: TRBJ1-5; v_gene: TRBV12-3/TRBV12-4; CDR3aa: CASSFQINQPQHF
j_gene: TRBJ2-1; v_gene: TRBV11-1; CDR3aa: CASSRTSGGANNEQFF
j_gene: TRBJ1-1; v_gene: TRBV29-1; CDR3aa: CSVGRLNTEAFF
j_gene: TRBJ1-5; v_gene: TRBV20-1; CDR3aa: CSARDIRQRPQHF
j_gene: TRBJ2-1; v_gene: TRBV15; CDR3aa: CATSTQSIEQFF
j_gene: TRBJ1-5; v_gene: TRBV12-3/TRBV12-4; CDR3aa: CASSLNPNQPQHF
j_gene: TRBJ1-6; v_gene: TRBV13; CDR3aa: CASSLGLKGYNSPLHF
j_gene: TRBJ2-5; v_gene: TRBV4-1; CDR3aa: CASSHLGTMETQYF
j_gene: TRBJ2-5; v_gene: TRBV12-5; CDR3aa: CASGPGRGETQYF
j_gene: TRBJ2-3; v_gene: TRBV5-6; CDR3aa: CASSLLPSSTDTQYF
j_gene: TRBJ2-4; v_gene: TRBV7-3; CDR3aa: CASSSRTGPENIQYF
j_gene: TRBJ2-5; v_gene: TRBV12-3/TRBV12-4; CDR3aa: CASTLFMGLGETQYF
j_gene: TRBJ1-2; v_gene: TRBV7-9; CDR3aa: CASSFQGSSYGYTF
j_gene: TRBJ1-1; v_gene: TRBV7-9; CDR3aa: CASSPSGFSKLAEAFF
j_gene: TRBJ1-1; v_gene: TRBV29-1; CDR3aa: CSVELQAKNTEAFF
j_gene: TRBJ1-1; v_gene: TRBV7-2; CDR3aa: CASSPNTGMSTEAFF
j_gene: TRBJ1-2; v_gene: TRBV25-1; CDR3aa: CASGVGNYGYTF
j_gene: TRBJ1-6; v_gene: TRBV6-6; CDR3aa: CASREVGAGGNSPLHF
j_gene: TRBJ1-5; v_gene: TRBV12-3/TRBV12-4; CDR3aa: CASSFPGTQPQHF
j_gene: TRBJ1-6; v_gene: TRBV7-2; CDR3aa: CASSLSGLGALHF
j_gene: TRBJ2-1; v_gene: TRBV4-3; CDR3aa: CASSQSSGGSEQFF
j_gene: TRBJ2-1; v_gene: TRBV2; CDR3aa: CASSSLAGGYNEQFF
j_gene: TRBJ1-3; v_gene: TRBV6-4; CDR3aa: CASSDSPGQGPNSGNTIYF
j_gene: TRBJ1-2; v_gene: TRBV4-1; CDR3aa: CASSGTDRTANYGYTF
j_gene: TRBJ1-1; v_gene: TRBV10-1; CDR3aa: CASSEPDGQGSNTEAFF
j_gene: TRBJ2-6; v_gene: TRBV5-1; CDR3aa: CASSLYSRSGANVLTF
j_gene: TRBJ1-4; v_gene: TRBV2; CDR3aa: CASRWSSLGEKLFF
j_gene: TRBJ1-1; v_gene: TRBV9; CDR3aa: CASSVKGSTEAFF
j_gene: TRBJ2-2; v_gene: TRBV7-7; CDR3aa: CASSLEGSGELFF
j_gene: TRBJ2-2; v_gene: TRBV29-1; CDR3aa: CSVRTDRGPTGELFF
j_gene: TRBJ1-5; v_gene: TRBV18; CDR3aa: CATSGQGPQHF
j_gene: TRBJ1-6; v_gene: TRBV20-1; CDR3aa: CSARDIGGSNSPLHF
j_gene: TRBJ1-1; v_gene: TRBV29-1; CDR3aa: CSARAQYTEAFF
j_gene: TRBJ1-1; v_gene: TRBV7-9; CDR3aa: CAAAGTGDGNTEAFF
j_gene: TRBJ1-2; v_gene: TRBV7-9; CDR3aa: CASSFVGLSNYGYTF
j_gene: TRBJ1-5; v_gene: TRBV27; CDR3aa: CASSLSSGLAQHF
j_gene: TRBJ2-7; v_gene: TRBV19; CDR3aa: CASRCQGCYEQYF
j_gene: TRBJ1-1; v_gene: TRBV10-3; CDR3aa: CAISERGSNTEAFF